Shown below are 22 T cell receptor beta chains from a single sample sequenced in a study of identical twins. TCRdb re-called the 5' RACE reads with MiXCR, one entry per CDR3 protein. Counted here are 450,000 or so distinct CDR3 sequences, roughly an eighth occurring once; the ten biggest clones make up more than 0.8%. In addition, the sample was reused for a study of yellow fever vaccine responses in identical twins.

The sequenced sample consisted of CD4+ T cells sorted from blood. The receptors derive from a woman aged 18-29 years in good health.

This chain joins TRBV18 and TRBJ2-1, with D tentatively TRBD1 (5 bases). This CDR3 has 16 amino acids. Per germline, CDR1 KGHSH and CDR2 LQKENI. Between the trimmed V and J ends, which lost 1 base and 3 bases, there was a span of 13 bases. The CDR3 DNA sequence: TGTGCCAGCTCACCACTACCAAGACAGAACTACAATGAGCAGTTCTTC. Protein: CASSPLPRQNYNEQFF.

This clonotype showed up many times. This chain uses TRBV29-1 with TRBJ2-1; 10 nucleotides align to TRBD1. The trim removed 4 bases at V and 10 bases at J, leaving 13 bases unmatched. This CDR3 is 15 amino acids long. Germline values: CDR1 SQVTM, CDR2 ANQGSEA. The chain's CDR3 is CSVGSGTGDRKEQFF. CDR3 bases: TGCAGCGTTGGGTCCGGGACAGGGGATAGAAAGGAGCAGTTCTTC.

The gene calls are TRBV28 and TRBJ2-1; the match to TRBD2 covers 14 bases. V dropped 5 bases and J dropped 9; count of bases not matched to a gene: 9. Germline CDR1 MDHEN, CDR2 SYDVKM. The CDR3 is 16 amino acids. This CDR3 reads CASSPPGLAGAREQFF. The DNA for the CDR3 is TGTGCCAGCAGTCCTCCGGGACTAGCGGGAGCTCGTGAGCAGTTCTTC.

The CDR3 reads CASSQGRQGSNEQYF. CDR3 DNA: TGCGCCAGCAGCCAAGGAAGACAGGGGTCCAACGAGCAGTACTTC. This chain uses TRBV4-1 with TRBJ2-7, with 8 bases matching TRBD1. The CDR3 sequence is 15 residues long. Trimming removed 1 base from V and 5 bases from J; junction bases left unmatched: 7. The V gene's germline CDR1 is MGHRA and CDR2 YSYEKL.

The chain uses TRBV6-1 and TRBJ1-1, with 10 positions matching TRBD1. In germline, CDR1 is MNHNS, CDR2 SASEGT. This CDR3 region has 14 residues. After removal of 6 bases from V and 4 bases from J, the junction contained 5 bases not matched to a gene. The CDR3 bases are TGTGCCAGCAGACCGGGACAGGGGCGCACTGAAGCTTTCTTT. Translation gives CASRPGQGRTEAFF.

The chain recombines TRBV25-1 with TRBJ1-2, with 7 bases matching TRBD1. Per the germline V gene, CDR1 is MGHDK and CDR2 is SYGVNS. With 1 base clipped from V and 8 bases from J, the junction kept 7 bases outside the gene matches. This CDR3 contains 14 residues. The CDR3: CASSESRQGGGYTF. The CDR3 coding sequence is TGTGCCAGCAGTGAATCCCGACAGGGCGGAGGCTACACCTTC.

V and J are TRBV5-1 and TRBJ1-4; TRBD1 aligns across 7 bases. V shed 1 base, J shed 2 bases, and the junction held 5 bases outside the gene matches. The germline CDR1 and CDR2 sequences are SGHRS and YFSETQ. This CDR3 is 16 amino acids long. The CDR3 DNA follows: TGCGCCAGCAGCTTGACGGCAGGGGGTACTAATGAAAAACTGTTTTTT. Translating gives CASSLTAGGTNEKLFF.

J is TRBJ2-4 and V is TRBV29-1, with D perhaps matching TRBD2 (7 bases). The germline V gene has CDR1 SQVTM and CDR2 ANQGSEA. The CDR3 has 13 amino acids. V lost 6 bases, J lost 9 bases, and 18 bases lay in between. The CDR3 here is CSVGGGQGAIQYF. DNA of the CDR3: TGCAGCGTAGGCGGGGGCCAAGGGGCCATTCAGTACTTC.

Only a few counts were recorded for this clonotype. The genes are TRBV4-3 and TRBJ2-7; weak D call: TRBD1 (5 bases). Trimming stripped 0 bases from V and 0 bases from J, with 12 bases between. The CDR3 spans 16 residues. CDR1 and CDR2 (germline): LGHNA, YSLEER. CDR3 DNA sequence: TGCGCCAGCAGCCAAGATATAGGGGCGGTCTCCTACGAGCAGTACTTC. Its protein is CASSQDIGAVSYEQYF.

This sequence joins TRBV4-2 and TRBJ2-7; 10 nucleotides match TRBD1. Germline CDR1 and CDR2: LGHNA and YNFKEQ. The CDR3 is made up of 15 amino acids. V lost 5 bases to trimming and J lost 1 base; unmatched junction nucleotides: 5. As DNA, the CDR3 is TGTGCCAGCAGCTCCGGGACAGGGGCTTCCTACGAGCAGTACTTC. Translating gives CASSSGTGASYEQYF.

V is TRBV7-8 and J is TRBJ1-5; the D gene is possibly TRBD1 (6 bases). V dropped 0 bases and J dropped 4 bases, with 13 bases sitting between them. The CDR3 contains 16 residues. CDR1 and CDR2 (germline): SGHVS, FQNEAQ. The CDR3 bases are TGTGCCAGCAGCTTAGCTGGTCGGACAGTAAATCAGCCCCAGCATTTT. This encodes CASSLAGRTVNQPQHF. Supplemented by reference TRBV7-8 and TRBJ1-5, the full variable domain reads GAGVSQSPRYKVAKRGQDVALRCDPISGHVSLFWYQQALGQGPEFLTYFQNEAQLDKSGLPSDRFFAERPEGSVSTLKIQRTQQEDSAVYLCASSLAGRTVNQPQHFGDGTRLSIL.

V gene TRBV11-2 combines with J gene TRBJ2-5; 7 bases match TRBD1. V lost 1 base to trimming and J lost 2 bases; unmatched junction nucleotides: 7. This CDR3 region has 16 residues. Germline V lookup: CDR1 SGHAT, CDR2 FQNNGV. In nucleotides, the CDR3 is TGTGCCAGCAGCTTAGCGGGAAGGACAGGTCAAGAGACCCAGTACTTC. Protein: CASSLAGRTGQETQYF.

V is TRBV28 and J is TRBJ2-1; 7 bases agree with TRBD2. The germline V gene has CDR1 MDHEN and CDR2 SYDVKM. The CDR3 consists of 14 residues. V gave up 4 bases and J gave up 8 bases; unmatched junction bases: 8. The CDR3 nucleotides are TGTGCCAGCAGTTCCAGCGGGAAAGGCTATGAGCAGTTCTTC. It translates to CASSSSGKGYEQFF.

This clonotype appeared a few times. The chain is built from TRBV12-3 or TRBV12-4 and TRBJ1-1; no definite D call. The V and J ends lost 6 bases and 8 bases respectively, with 13 bases between them. This CDR3 is built from 12 residues. CDR3 protein: CASSLGRVEAFF. DNA for the CDR3: TGTGCCAGCAGCCTAGGGCGTGTGGAAGCTTTCTTT.

V is TRBV11-2 and J is TRBJ2-2; perhaps TRBD1 as D (6 bases). The CDR3 runs 13 residues. Trimming stripped 7 bases from V and 6 bases from J, with 12 bases between. The germline V gene encodes CDR1 SGHAT and CDR2 FQNNGV. In nucleotides, the CDR3 is TGTGCCAGCACCTTCAGGGGAGCCGGGGAGCTGTTTTTT. Translating gives CASTFRGAGELFF.

The chain combines TRBV2 with TRBJ2-4; D ambiguous. CDR3 length equals 14 residues. Germline-derived CDR1 and CDR2 are SNHLY and FYNNEI. V was shortened by 5 bases and J by 6 bases, with 14 bases between the two germline ends. CDR3 DNA sequence: TGTGCCAGCAGTCCCGAGGTTATGGGAAACATTCAGTACTTC. As protein: CASSPEVMGNIQYF.

The chain combines TRBV7-2 with TRBJ2-5; D is uncertain. Germline values: CDR1 SGHTA, CDR2 FQGNSA. V gave up 2 bases and J gave up 13 bases, with 17 bases separating them. This CDR3 comprises 13 residues. The CDR3 reads CASSLLVADARYF. CDR3 nucleotide sequence: TGTGCCAGCAGCTTATTGGTGGCGGACGCACGGTACTTC.

The table lists this clonotype with a few counts. The chain joins TRBV6-2 or TRBV6-3 to TRBJ2-7; TRBD2 matches 7 bases. CDR3 size: 16 residues. CDR1 MNHEY and CDR2 SVGEGT come from the germline V gene. V shed 0 bases, J shed 6 bases, and the junction held 11 bases outside the gene matches. CDR3 sequence: CASSYSQVAGETEQYF. As DNA, the CDR3 is TGTGCCAGCAGTTACTCACAGGTCGCGGGAGAGACCGAGCAGTACTTC.

V usage is TRBV7-2 and J usage is TRBJ2-7; 9 bases match TRBD1. Germline CDR1 reads SGHTA; CDR2 reads FQGNSA. The CDR3 has 16 amino acids. V was clipped by 1 base and J by 7 bases; unmatched bases: 11. The CDR3 coding sequence is TGTGCCAGCAGCTTAGTGGGTAGCGGACAGGGGTGGGAGCAGTACTTC. Translating it yields CASSLVGSGQGWEQYF.

J is TRBJ2-7 and V is TRBV20-1; 8 nucleotides agree with TRBD2. The CDR3 consists of 13 residues. Trimming cost V 5 bases and J 3 bases; bases outside gene matches: 6. Germline V lookup: CDR1 DFQATT, CDR2 SNEGSKA (reference sequence). DNA for the CDR3: TGCAGTGCTGGCGGGACTAGTTTCTACGAGCAGTACTTC. It translates to CSAGGTSFYEQYF.

The DNA for the CDR3 is TGTGCCAGCAGCGCGGGGGTTGGGGCGGGTCTCGACTACGAGCAGTACTTC. The encoded protein is CASSAGVGAGLDYEQYF. J is TRBJ2-7 and V is TRBV9, with a tentative D call TRBD2 (6 bases). Per germline, CDR1 SGDLS and CDR2 YYNGEE. V lost 3 bases to trimming and J lost 3 bases, with 22 bases between them. This CDR3 is built from 17 residues.

The V call is TRBV20-1, the J call TRBJ1-2, with a tentative D call TRBD1 (5 bases). This CDR3 contains 12 residues. The germline gives CDR1 DFQATT, CDR2 SNEGSKA (reference sequence). The V and J ends lost 2 bases and 4 bases respectively, with 8 bases between them. CDR3 amino acids: CSARQGFYGYTF. In DNA form, the CDR3 reads TGCAGTGCTAGACAGGGATTCTATGGCTACACCTTC.